Below, 11 T cell receptor beta chains from the same sample are listed, as sequenced in a study of T cell responses to AZD1222 COVID-19 vaccine. Profiling relied on immunoSEQ multiplex PCR, and the TCRdb table lists in-frame clones only, not all of them. Among over 90,000 clones listed, almost 85% were seen once. The sequences come from peripheral blood, collected on day 0 of AZD1222 vaccination. The receptors shown here come from an adult in good health.

This chain uses TRBV19 with TRBJ1-6; tentative D call: TRBD1 (6 bases). V was shortened by 8 bases and J by 11 bases, with 19 bases between the two germline ends. The CDR3 covers 14 residues. Germline V gene sequence: CDR1 LNHDA, CDR2 SQIVND (reference sequence). The CDR3: CASANMNREAPLHF. The CDR3 DNA is TGTGCCAGTGCCAACATGAACAGGGAGGCACCCCTCCACTTT.

J is TRBJ2-3 and V is TRBV10-2, with D hard to call. The CDR3 is 11 residues long. Germline CDR1 and CDR2: WSHSY and SAAADI. V was pared by 6 bases and J by 4 bases, with 5 bases between. CDR3 nucleotide sequence: TGCGCCAGCAGGGTTCCAGATACGCAGTATTTT. It yields the protein CASRVPDTQYF.

CDR3 in amino acids: CASSLGTVNQPQHF. The CDR3 region has the DNA TGTGCCAGCAGTTTGGGGACAGTCAATCAGCCCCAGCATTTT. V usage is TRBV28 and J usage is TRBJ1-5; 7 nucleotides align to TRBD1. The germline CDR1 and CDR2 sequences are MDHEN and SYDVKM. J was trimmed by 3 bases and V by 3 bases; bases with no gene match: 2. The CDR3 length is 14 residues. Combining the CDR3 with reference TRBV28 and TRBJ1-5 gives the whole variable domain DVKVTQSSRYLVKRTGEKVFLECVQDMDHENMFWYRQDPGLGLRLIYFSYDVKMKEKGDIPEGYSVSREKKERFSLILESASTNQTSMYLCASSLGTVNQPQHFGDGTRLSIL.

The chain is built from TRBV7-6 and TRBJ2-3, with 13 bases lining up with TRBD2. With 4 bases clipped from V and 8 bases from J, the junction kept 15 bases outside the gene matches. This CDR3 has 18 residues. From germline, CDR1 is SGHVS and CDR2 FNYEAQ. The CDR3 bases are TGTGCCAGCAGCTCGCGGGGGGCTGGACTAGCGGGAGAGGGTACGCAGTATTTT. This encodes CASSSRGAGLAGEGTQYF.

The chain is built from TRBV11-3 and TRBJ1-3, with 8 bases that match TRBD1. CDR3 length equals 12 residues. Germline values: CDR1 SGHNT, CDR2 YENEEA. V trimming: 3 bases; J trimming: 13 bases; junction bases outside the gene matches: 5. The CDR3, as DNA: TGTGCCAGCAGCTTCGGACAGGGAATTATATATTTT. It translates to CASSFGQGIIYF. Looking up the rest from reference TRBV11-3 and TRBJ1-3 gives the full variable domain: EAGVVQSPRYKIIEKKQPVAFWCNPISGHNTLYWYLQNLGQGPELLIRYENEEAVDDSQLPKDRFSAERLKGVDSTLKIQPAELGDSAVYLCASSFGQGIIYFGEGSWLTVV.

The CDR3: CASSSSGSPQETQYF. The CDR3, as DNA: TGTGCCAGCAGTTCATCAGGTTCGCCCCAAGAGACCCAGTACTTC. The chain combines TRBV2 with TRBJ2-5, with D unresolved. In germline, CDR1 is SNHLY, CDR2 FYNNEI. The CDR3 spans 15 residues. The V end lost 5 bases, the J end lost 1 base, and 14 bases lay between the germline ends.

This clone occurred once. The rearrangement links TRBV5-1 to TRBJ1-1; 9 positions match TRBD1. With V trimmed by 3 bases and J by 3 bases, 3 bases remained unmatched. Germline V CDR1 and CDR2: SGHRS, YFSETQ. The CDR3 runs 14 residues. The CDR3: CASSSGTGYTEAFF. In nucleotides, the CDR3 is TGCGCCAGCAGCTCCGGGACAGGGTACACTGAAGCTTTCTTT.

DNA of the CDR3: TGTGCCAGCACTGCCACGGGGGGGCTTGGAGGCTACACCTTC. Amino acid sequence: CASTATGGLGGYTF. The chain carries TRBV6-5 and TRBJ1-2, with a possible D match to TRBD1 (6 bases). In germline, CDR1 is MNHEY, CDR2 SVGAGI. CDR3 length: 14 amino acids. Trimming took 7 bases from V and 8 from J, leaving 20 bases between them.

This chain connects TRBV27 to TRBJ1-2; D possibly corresponds to TRBD1 (6 bases). The length of the CDR3 is 13 residues. Trimming took off 5 bases at V and 8 bases at J, with 15 bases between the two ends. Germline lookup yields CDR1 MNHEY and CDR2 SMNVEV (reference sequence). CDR3 DNA: TGTGCCAGCAGTACCACAGGGAGAGGCGGCTACACCTTC. Its protein is CASSTTGRGGYTF.

The chain is built from TRBV6-1 and TRBJ1-6; 7 bases are a match to TRBD1. Germline V gene data show CDR1 as MNHNS and CDR2 as SASEGT. Trimming at V came to 5 bases and at J to 8 bases, leaving 6 bases not matched to a gene. The CDR3 consists of 14 residues. As DNA, the CDR3 is TGTGCCAGCAGTATGACAGGGAGCGATTCACCCCTCCACTTT. As protein: CASSMTGSDSPLHF.

V and J are TRBV6-1 and TRBJ2-7; D gene uncertain. There are 14 residues in the CDR3. V gave up 3 bases and J gave up 0 bases, with 9 bases separating them. In germline, CDR1 is MNHNS, CDR2 SASEGT. CDR3 nucleotides: TGTGCCAGCAGTGACCCACAGAGCTCCTACGAGCAGTACTTC. As protein: CASSDPQSSYEQYF.